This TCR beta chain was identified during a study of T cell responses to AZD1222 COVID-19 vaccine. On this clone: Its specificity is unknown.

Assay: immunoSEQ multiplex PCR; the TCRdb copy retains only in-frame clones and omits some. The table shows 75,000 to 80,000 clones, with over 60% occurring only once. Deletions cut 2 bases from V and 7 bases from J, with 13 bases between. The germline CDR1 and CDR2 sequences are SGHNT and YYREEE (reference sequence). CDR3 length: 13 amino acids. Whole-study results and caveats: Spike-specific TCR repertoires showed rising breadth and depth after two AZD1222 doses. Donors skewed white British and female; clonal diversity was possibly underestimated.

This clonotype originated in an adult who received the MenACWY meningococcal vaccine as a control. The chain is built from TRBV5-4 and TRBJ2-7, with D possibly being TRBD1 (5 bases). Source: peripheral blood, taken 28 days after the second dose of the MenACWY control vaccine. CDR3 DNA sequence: TGTGCCAGCAGCTTTGGGGCCGCGAGTGAGCAGTACTTC. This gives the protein CASSFGAASEQYF. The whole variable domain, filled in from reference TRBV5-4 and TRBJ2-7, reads ETGVTQSPTHLIKTRGQQVTLRCSSQSGHNTVSWYQQALGQGPQFIFQYYREEENGRGNFPPRFSGLQFPNYSSELNVNALELDDSALYLCASSFGAASEQYFGPGTRLTVT.